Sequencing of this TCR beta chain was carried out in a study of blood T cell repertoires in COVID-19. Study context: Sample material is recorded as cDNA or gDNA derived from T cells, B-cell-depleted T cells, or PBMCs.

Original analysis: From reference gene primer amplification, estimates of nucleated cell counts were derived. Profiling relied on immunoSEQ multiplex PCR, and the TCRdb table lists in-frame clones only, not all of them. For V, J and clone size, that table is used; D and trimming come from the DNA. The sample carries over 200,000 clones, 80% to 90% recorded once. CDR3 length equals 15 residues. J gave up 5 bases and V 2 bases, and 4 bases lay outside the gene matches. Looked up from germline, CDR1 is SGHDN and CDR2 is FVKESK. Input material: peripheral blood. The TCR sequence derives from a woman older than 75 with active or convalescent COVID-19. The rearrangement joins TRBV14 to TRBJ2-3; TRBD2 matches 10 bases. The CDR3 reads CASSQLAGAVDTQYF. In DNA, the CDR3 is TGTGCCAGCAGCCAACTAGCGGGAGCTGTAGATACGCAGTATTTT.